Below, one T cell receptor beta chain is given with its context. Its specificity is not known. Other DNA sequences in the sample encode the same CDR3. Those who donated were healthy bone marrow donors. These data originate in a study of cytomegalovirus exposure and HLA in healthy donors. General study points: An analysis that was carried out later associated 15,000 to 20,000 TCR beta sequences with HLA alleles at 0.05 false discovery rate. Later analysis demonstrated an association between a missense DCLRE1C variant and TCR beta V- and J-gene trimming.

The PCR employed 60 Vbeta primers together with 13 Jbeta primers. The data were produced by immunoSEQ multiplex PCR, yet TCRdb's version contains in-frame clones alone and is incomplete. The sample records tens of thousands of clones, roughly 74% being singletons. Germline CDR1 is SNHLY and CDR2 is FYNNEI. V lost 6 bases to trimming and J lost 6 bases, with 11 bases between them. CDR3 length: 12 amino acids. The source is a middle-aged woman in good health and CMV-seropositive. J is TRBJ1-2 and V is TRBV2, with D perhaps matching TRBD1 (6 bases). The sequenced sample consisted of PBMCs. Written as DNA, the CDR3 is TGTGCCAGCAGCTTGCAGGGGAATGGCTACACCTTC. Amino acid sequence: CASSLQGNGYTF. The whole variable domain, remainder taken from reference TRBV2 and TRBJ1-2, is EPEVTQTPSHQVTQMGQEVILRCVPISNHLYFYWYRQILGQKVEFLVSFYNNEISEKSEIFDDQFSVERPDGSNFTLKIRSTKLEDSAMYFCASSLQGNGYTFGSGTRLTVV.